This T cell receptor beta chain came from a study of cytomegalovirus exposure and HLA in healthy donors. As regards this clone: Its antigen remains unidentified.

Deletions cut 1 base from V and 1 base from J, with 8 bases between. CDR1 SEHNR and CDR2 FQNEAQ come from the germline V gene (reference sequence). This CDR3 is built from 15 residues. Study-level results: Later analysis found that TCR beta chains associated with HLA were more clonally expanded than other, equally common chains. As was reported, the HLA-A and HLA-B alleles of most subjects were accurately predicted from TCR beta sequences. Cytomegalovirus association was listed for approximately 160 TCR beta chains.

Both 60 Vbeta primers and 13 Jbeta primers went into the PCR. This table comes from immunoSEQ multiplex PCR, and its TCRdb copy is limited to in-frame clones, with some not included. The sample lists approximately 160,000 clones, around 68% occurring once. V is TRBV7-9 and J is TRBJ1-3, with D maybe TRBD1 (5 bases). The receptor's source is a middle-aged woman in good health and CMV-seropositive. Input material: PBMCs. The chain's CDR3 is CASSLGRVSGNTIYF. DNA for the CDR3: TGTGCCAGCAGCTTAGGCAGGGTATCTGGAAACACCATATATTTT.